This passage covers 8 T cell receptor beta chains from one sample sequenced in a study of T cell repertoires in cytomegalovirus infection. In TCRdb, the reads were re-called with MiXCR into one record per CDR3 protein. The data show 310,000 or so distinct CDR3 sequences, approximately 8.9% seen once. Sample: PBMCs. Receptors were obtained from a human donor in good health (CMV status not recorded). Some clones in this sample may be carry-over from other donors' samples.

This clonotype was recorded at least ten times. The genes are TRBV5-4 and TRBJ1-1, with 12 positions matching TRBD1. Germline V lookup: CDR1 SGHNT, CDR2 YYREEE (reference sequence). Trimming at V came to 0 bases and at J to 3 bases, leaving 9 bases not matched to a gene. The CDR3 has 18 amino acids. In DNA form, the CDR3 reads TGTGCCAGCAGCTTGGGGACCCGGGACAGGGGGCCGTACACTGAAGCTTTCTTT. Protein product: CASSLGTRDRGPYTEAFF.

Ten or more counts support this clonotype. The chain is built from TRBV7-8 and TRBJ2-7, with D maybe TRBD2 (6 bases). V was pared by 4 bases and J by 1 base, with 11 bases between. The CDR3 is 14 residues long. Looked up from germline, CDR1 is SGHVS and CDR2 is FQNEAQ. The CDR3: CASSWRGRSYEQYV. CDR3 bases: TGTGCCAGCAGCTGGCGGGGTCGGTCCTACGAGCAGTACGTC.

Many counts were recorded for this clonotype. This CDR3 reads CASSLAPRTGERNTGELFF. CDR3 coding DNA: TGTGCCAGCAGCTTAGCACCCCGGACGGGAGAAAGAAACACCGGGGAGCTGTTTTTT. V gene TRBV7-6 combines with J gene TRBJ2-2; D perhaps matches TRBD2 (6 bases). Per the germline V gene, CDR1 is SGHVS and CDR2 is FNYEAQ. This CDR3 has 19 amino acids. Trimming took off 0 bases at V and 2 bases at J, with 19 bases between the two ends.

This clonotype was counted ten times or more. The rearrangement uses TRBV7-2 and TRBJ1-5, with TRBD1 identical over 8 bases. Germline V gives CDR1 SGHTA, CDR2 FQGNSA. J gave up 3 bases and V 5 bases, and 6 bases lay outside the gene matches. This CDR3 is 15 amino acids long. The CDR3 loop is CASSMGQVYNQPQHF. The CDR3 DNA is TGTGCCAGCAGCATGGGACAGGTCTACAATCAGCCCCAGCATTTT.

This clonotype was seen repeatedly, ten times or more. The chain combines TRBV29-1 with TRBJ2-3, with D tentatively TRBD2 (5 bases). The CDR3 sequence is 12 residues long. The germline CDR1 and CDR2 sequences are SQVTM and ANQGSEA. V lost 7 bases to trimming and J lost 2 bases, with 10 bases between them. The DNA for the CDR3 is TGCAGCGCGTTCGGGAACACAGATACGCAGTATTTT. Its translation: CSAFGNTDTQYF.

The genes are TRBV15 and TRBJ1-1; D is unresolved. Germline V CDR1 and CDR2: LNHNV, YYDKDF (reference sequence). This CDR3 region has 12 residues. V dropped 0 bases and J dropped 8 bases, with 7 bases sitting between them. The CDR3: CATSRDSSEAFF. CDR3 nucleotides: TGTGCCACCAGCAGAGATTCTTCAGAAGCTTTCTTT.

Comments on this clonotype: Possible read error: a much larger clone is one base away. The chain carries TRBV19 and TRBJ2-7; D is possibly TRBD2 (5 bases). CDR1 and CDR2 from the germline V gene are LNHDA and SQIVND (reference sequence). The CDR3 is 15 residues long. Trimming stripped 6 bases from V and 3 bases from J, with 18 bases between. DNA of the CDR3: TGTGCCAGTAGCCCCTCGCCTAGCCGCCACTACGAGCAGTACGTC. As protein: CASSPSPSRHYEQYV.

This clonotype was counted ten times or more. The chain has TRBV4-3 and TRBJ2-1; TRBD2 matches 13 bases. The CDR3 is 18 residues long. J gave up 2 bases and V 6 bases, and 10 bases lay outside the gene matches. CDR1 LGHNA and CDR2 YSLEER come from the germline V gene. This CDR3 is CASSPSLAGGTAYNEQFF. The DNA of the CDR3 is TGCGCCAGCAGTCCCTCACTAGCGGGGGGGACAGCCTACAATGAGCAGTTCTTC.